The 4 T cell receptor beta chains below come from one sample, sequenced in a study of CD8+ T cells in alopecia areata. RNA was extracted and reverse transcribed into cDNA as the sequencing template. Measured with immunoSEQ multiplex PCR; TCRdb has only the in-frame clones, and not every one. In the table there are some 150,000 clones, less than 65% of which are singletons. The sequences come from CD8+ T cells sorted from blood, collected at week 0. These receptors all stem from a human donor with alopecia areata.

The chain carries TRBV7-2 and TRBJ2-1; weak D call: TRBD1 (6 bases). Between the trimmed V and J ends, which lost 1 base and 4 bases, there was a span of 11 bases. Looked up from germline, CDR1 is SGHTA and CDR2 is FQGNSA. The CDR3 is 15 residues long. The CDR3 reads CASSLGGGAYNEQFF. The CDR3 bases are TGTGCCAGCAGCTTAGGTGGGGGCGCGTACAATGAGCAGTTCTTC.

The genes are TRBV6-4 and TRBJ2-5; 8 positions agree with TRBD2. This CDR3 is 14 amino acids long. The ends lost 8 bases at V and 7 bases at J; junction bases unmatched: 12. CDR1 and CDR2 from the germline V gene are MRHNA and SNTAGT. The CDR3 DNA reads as TGTGCCAGCTCTGGACTAGCCGGTGACGCGACCCAGTACTTC. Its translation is CASSGLAGDATQYF.

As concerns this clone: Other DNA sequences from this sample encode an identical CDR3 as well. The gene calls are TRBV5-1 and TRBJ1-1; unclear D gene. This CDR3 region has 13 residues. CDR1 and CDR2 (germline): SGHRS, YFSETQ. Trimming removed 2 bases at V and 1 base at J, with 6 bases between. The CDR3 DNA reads TGCGCCAGCAGCTTTAGGTCGAACACTGAAGCTTTCTTT. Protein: CASSFRSNTEAFF.

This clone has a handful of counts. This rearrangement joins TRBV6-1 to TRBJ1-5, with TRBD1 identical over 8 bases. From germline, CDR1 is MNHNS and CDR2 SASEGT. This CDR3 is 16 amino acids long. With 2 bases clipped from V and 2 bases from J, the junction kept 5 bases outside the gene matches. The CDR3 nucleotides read TGTGCCAGCAGTGAACCAGTGGACAGGGGCAATCAGCCCCAGCATTTT. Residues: CASSEPVDRGNQPQHF.